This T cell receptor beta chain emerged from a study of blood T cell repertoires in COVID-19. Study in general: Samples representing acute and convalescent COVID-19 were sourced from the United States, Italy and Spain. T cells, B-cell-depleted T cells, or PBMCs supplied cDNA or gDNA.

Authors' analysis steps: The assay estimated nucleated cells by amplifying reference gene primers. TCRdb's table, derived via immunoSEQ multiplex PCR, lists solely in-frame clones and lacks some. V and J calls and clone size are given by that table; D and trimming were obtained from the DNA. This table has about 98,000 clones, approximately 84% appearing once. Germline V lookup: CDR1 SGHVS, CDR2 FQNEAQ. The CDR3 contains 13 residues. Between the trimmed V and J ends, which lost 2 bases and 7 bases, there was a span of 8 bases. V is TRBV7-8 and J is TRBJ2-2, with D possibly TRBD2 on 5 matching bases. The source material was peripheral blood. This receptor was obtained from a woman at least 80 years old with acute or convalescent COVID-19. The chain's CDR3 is CASSLFSDGELFF. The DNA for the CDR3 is TGTGCCAGCAGCTTATTTAGCGACGGGGAGCTGTTTTTT.